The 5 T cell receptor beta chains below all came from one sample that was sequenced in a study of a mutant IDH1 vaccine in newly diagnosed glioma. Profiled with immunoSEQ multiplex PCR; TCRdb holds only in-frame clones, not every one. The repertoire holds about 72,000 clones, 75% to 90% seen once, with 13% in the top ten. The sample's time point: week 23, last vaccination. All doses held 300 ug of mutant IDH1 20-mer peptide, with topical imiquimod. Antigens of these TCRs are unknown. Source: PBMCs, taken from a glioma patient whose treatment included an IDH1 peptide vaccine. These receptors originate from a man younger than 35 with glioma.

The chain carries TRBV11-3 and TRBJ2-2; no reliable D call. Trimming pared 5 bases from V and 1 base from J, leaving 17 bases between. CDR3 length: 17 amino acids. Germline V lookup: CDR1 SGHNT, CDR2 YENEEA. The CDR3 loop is CASSQTYTTLNTGELFF. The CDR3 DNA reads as TGTGCCAGCAGCCAAACATACACAACCCTGAACACCGGGGAGCTGTTTTTT.

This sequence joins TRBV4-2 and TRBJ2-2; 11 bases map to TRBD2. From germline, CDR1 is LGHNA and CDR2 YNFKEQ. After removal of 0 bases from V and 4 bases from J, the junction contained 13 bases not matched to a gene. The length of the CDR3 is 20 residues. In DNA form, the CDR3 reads TGTGCCAGCAGCCAAGATGGGGGGATAGCGGGGGGGCCAATCACCGGGGAGCTGTTTTTT. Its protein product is CASSQDGGIAGGPITGELFF.

CDR3 coding DNA: TGTGCCAGCAGCCGACAGGGGTGGGAGCAGTACTTC. Its translation: CASSRQGWEQYF. The chain uses TRBV7-9 and TRBJ2-7, with 8 bases fitting TRBD1. Germline V gene data show CDR1 as SEHNR and CDR2 as FQNEAQ (reference sequence). The CDR3 is 12 residues long. V trimming: 5 bases; J trimming: 7 bases; junction bases outside the gene matches: 4.

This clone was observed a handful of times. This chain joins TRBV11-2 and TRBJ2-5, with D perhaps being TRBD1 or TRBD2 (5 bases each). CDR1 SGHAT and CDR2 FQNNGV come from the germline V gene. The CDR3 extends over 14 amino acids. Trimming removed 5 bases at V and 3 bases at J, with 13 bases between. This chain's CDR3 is CASSLGRRKETQYF. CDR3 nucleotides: TGTGCCAGCAGCCTGGGACGTCGGAAAGAGACCCAGTACTTC.

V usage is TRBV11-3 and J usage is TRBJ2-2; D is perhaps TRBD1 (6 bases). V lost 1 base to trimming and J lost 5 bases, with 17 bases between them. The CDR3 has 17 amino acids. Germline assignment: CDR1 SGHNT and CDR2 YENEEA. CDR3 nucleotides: TGTGCCAGCAGCTTAGGCCGCGCCACCAGGGGTACCGGGGAGCTGTTTTTT. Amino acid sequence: CASSLGRATRGTGELFF.